This T cell receptor (beta chain) was profiled in a study of shared clonotypes between healthy human individuals. General study points: What rarefaction showed was incomplete sorted-subset sequencing despite large depth.

The assay was immunoSEQ multiplex PCR, and TCRdb's table has in-frame clones only and misses some. The data show over 1.5 million clones, approximately 98% seen once. The CDR3 has 14 residues. Trimming left V 1 base short and J 7 bases short, with 13 bases between. CDR1 is MDHEN and CDR2 is SYDVKM in the germline V gene. Concerning this clone itself: Its cognate antigen is unknown.

This TCR was sampled from a man aged 25-40 years in good health. Sequenced: naive CD4+ T cells sorted from blood. As for subset: CD45RA+ positively selected. The V call is TRBV28, the J call TRBJ1-2, with D hard to call. The CDR3 is CASSLLGSVGGYTF. CDR3 DNA: TGTGCCAGCAGTTTATTGGGGTCGGTGGGTGGCTACACCTTC.